The entry that follows covers one TCR beta chain sequence. These data are taken from a study of blood T cell repertoires in COVID-19. Produced via immunoSEQ multiplex PCR; TCRdb's table is partial and in-frame only. The table lists more than 450,000 clones, about 90% of them singletons. Trimming removed 6 bases at V and 8 bases at J, with 13 bases between. CDR3 length equals 12 residues. Germline V gene data show CDR1 as MNHEY and CDR2 as SMNVEV (reference sequence). Material: PBMCs or T cells enriched from blood (not recorded which). The chain carries TRBV27 and TRBJ1-2; tentative D call: TRBD1 (5 bases). The TCR sequence derives from a woman between 18 and 29 years old who had recovered from COVID-19. The CDR3 loop is CASSKMGGGYTF. Written as DNA, the CDR3 is TGTGCCAGCAGCAAAATGGGGGGGGGCTACACCTTC.